The T cell receptor beta chain described here comes from a study of brain T cells in children with intractable seizures. The CDR3 runs to 15 residues. Germline V lookup: CDR1 SGDLS, CDR2 YYNGEE. V was cut by 0 bases and J by 3 bases, with 10 bases left in between. Sequencing used immunoSEQ multiplex PCR; TCRdb keeps in-frame clones, though not all of them. The sample records 300,000 to 400,000 clones, about 93% being singletons. Overall study findings and caveats: Clones missing pre-surgery may reflect undersampling of that blood sample. HCMV serostatus was not known, and viral specificity came from CDR3 similarity only.

The time point here: blood from clinic visit 5 months post-surgery; TSC patient then seizure free. Only cases whose brain tissue showed the highest T cell transcript signatures were sequenced. Patients received at least one anti-epileptic drug before surgery. For this clone: Its target is unknown.

V and J are TRBV9 and TRBJ1-5; D is ambiguous. The specimen comprised peripheral blood, sampled about 5 months after surgery. The sequence was collected from a boy in the first two years of life with tuberous sclerosis and intractable seizures. CDR3 amino acids: CASSVAGDDNQPQHF. In nucleotides, the CDR3 is TGTGCCAGCAGCGTAGCTGGGGATGACAATCAGCCCCAGCATTTT.